The TCR beta chain described here comes from a study of T cell changes during pregnancy in multiple sclerosis. Measured with immunoSEQ multiplex PCR; TCRdb has only the in-frame clones, and not every one. The sample holds 65,000 to 95,000 clones, about nine tenths seen once. CDR1 is LNHNV and CDR2 is YYDKDF in the germline V gene (reference sequence). The CDR3 contains 14 residues. V lost 0 bases and J 6 bases, leaving 12 bases between the germline ends. This clone was seen a few times. The source of this sequence is a female donor with multiple sclerosis, enrolled in a pregnancy study. J is TRBJ2-7 and V is TRBV15; D gene ambiguous. The sample consisted of peripheral blood, taken before pregnancy. The CDR3 coding sequence is TGTGCCACCAGCAGAGATTTGGTAGCCCCCGAGCAGTACTTC. It translates to CATSRDLVAPEQYF. Combining the CDR3 with reference TRBV15 and TRBJ2-7 gives the whole variable domain DAMVIQNPRYQVTQFGKPVTLSCSQTLNHNVMYWYQQKSSQAPKLLFHYYDKDFNNEADTPDNFQSRRPNTSFCFLDIRSPGLGDTAMYLCATSRDLVAPEQYFGPGTRLTVT.